This TCR beta chain was documented in a study of shared clonotypes between healthy human individuals. TCRdb's table, derived via immunoSEQ multiplex PCR, lists solely in-frame clones and lacks some. The sample contains about 2 million clones, 85% to 95% of which appear only once. In regard to this clone: What it binds is not known.

Germline assignment: CDR1 LNHDA and CDR2 SQIVND (reference sequence). This CDR3 contains 15 residues. J gave up 4 bases and V 5 bases, and 5 bases lay outside the gene matches. Study-wide results and limits: Four donors had roughly 5% of their naive CD4 clonotypes in common.

The TCR comes from a man aged 18 to 29 in good health. The specimen was naive CD4+ T cells sorted from blood. Described subset: CD45RA+ positively selected. The V and J genes are TRBV19 and TRBJ1-4, with 9 bases identical to TRBD1. The chain's CDR3 is CASSPGTGHNEKLFF. In DNA, the CDR3 is TGTGCCAGTAGTCCCGGGACAGGGCATAATGAAAAACTGTTTTTT.